This T cell receptor beta chain was documented in a study of Ad26.COV2.S vaccination and SARS-CoV-2 variants. Overall study context: The donor participated in the COV1001 trial, in its Ad26.COV2.S arm. Dosing was one shot or two shots 56 days apart.

J lost 2 bases, V lost 4 bases, and 3 bases had no gene match. The CDR3 loop spans 15 amino acids. Germline V gene data show CDR1 as LNHDA and CDR2 as SQIVND (reference sequence). Treatment of the sample: around 19 received Ad26.COV2.S at low or high dose, single or two shots; 5 received placebo; per-sample allocation not given. Day 63 after the first vaccine or placebo injection was the time point for sampling. In Boston, the donor was an adult between 18-55 years of age. An Ad26 vector was used to express Wuhan-strain SARS-CoV-2 spike as the vaccine. Data came from immunoSEQ multiplex PCR; TCRdb stores just in-frame clones and leaves some out. This sample has about 680,000 clones, with about 90% found just once.

The clonotype originates from a person between 18 and 59 years old who received the Ad26.COV2.S COVID-19 vaccine or a placebo. The chain has TRBV19 and TRBJ1-5; 9 bases match TRBD1. Source: peripheral blood, taken in a trial of Ad26.COV2.S vaccine versus placebo. The CDR3 DNA reads TGTGCCAGTAGTACGGACAGGGGCGGCAATCAGCCCCAGCATTTT. Residues: CASSTDRGGNQPQHF.